Below are 12 T cell receptor beta chains sequenced from a single sample in a study of blood T cells in healthy people across ages. Alongside a J-beta primer mix, a sample-barcoded 5' primer served in a second PCR lasting roughly 6 to 11 cycles. TCRdb reprocessed the 5' RACE reads with MiXCR, giving one entry per CDR3 protein. The sample holds some 1.4 million distinct CDR3 sequences, about 40% seen once. The sequenced sample consisted of blood. The receptors come from a woman younger than 35 in good health.

The chain recombines TRBV29-1 with TRBJ2-3; 7 nucleotides match TRBD1. The CDR3 totals 14 residues. Per germline, CDR1 SQVTM and CDR2 ANQGSEA. With V trimmed by 0 bases and J by 4 bases, 4 bases remained unmatched. The CDR3 is CSVEEGQASDTQYF. CDR3 nucleotide sequence: TGCAGCGTTGAAGAAGGACAGGCCTCAGATACGCAGTATTTT.

This clonotype has just a few counts. The V and J genes are TRBV7-9 and TRBJ2-1; no clear D. With 4 bases removed from V and 7 bases from J, the gap between germline ends came to 20 bases. This CDR3 region has 16 residues. Germline CDR1 SEHNR, CDR2 FQNEAQ (reference sequence). The CDR3 loop is CASSSEPYGVGNEQFF. CDR3 in DNA: TGTGCCAGCAGCTCCGAGCCTTATGGGGTTGGGAATGAGCAGTTCTTC.

This clonotype was observed a handful of times. The chain uses TRBV28 and TRBJ1-5, with 8 bases identical to TRBD1. Germline V gene lookup returns CDR1 MDHEN and CDR2 SYDVKM. V shed 7 bases, J shed 6 bases, and the junction held 14 bases outside the gene matches. CDR3 size: 16 residues. In DNA form, the CDR3 reads TGTGCCAGCACCCCCGGGGGCAGGGGGCAAGGTCAGCCCCAGCATTTT. It codes for CASTPGGRGQGQPQHF.

This clonotype has a handful of counts. This rearrangement joins TRBV13 to TRBJ2-7; possibly TRBD1 for D (6 bases). V was shortened by 0 bases and J by 7 bases, with 13 bases between the two germline ends. The CDR3 consists of 14 residues. The germline gives CDR1 PRHDT, CDR2 FYEKMQ (reference sequence). This chain's CDR3 is CASSLGRGEGEQYF. CDR3 nucleotide sequence: TGTGCCAGCAGCTTAGGCAGGGGTGAGGGGGAGCAGTACTTC.

Many counts were recorded for this clonotype. The genes are TRBV7-8 and TRBJ2-1; possibly TRBD1 for D (5 bases). Per germline, CDR1 SGHVS and CDR2 FQNEAQ. This CDR3 has 13 residues. Trimming shortened V by 1 base and J by 7 bases, and 8 bases separated the two germline ends. CDR3 bases: TGTGCCAGCAGCTTAGATAGGGGAAATGAGCAGTTCTTC. As protein: CASSLDRGNEQFF.

The V and J genes are TRBV27 and TRBJ1-5, with TRBD1 matching 8 bases. The ends lost 4 bases at V and 2 bases at J; junction bases unmatched: 4. CDR1 is MNHEY, CDR2 SMNVEV, per germline (reference sequence). CDR3 length: 15 residues. The CDR3: CASSSTGVGNQPQHF. DNA for the CDR3: TGTGCCAGCAGTTCGACAGGGGTGGGCAATCAGCCCCAGCATTTT.

This clonotype was observed a single time. The J gene is TRBJ2-5, the V gene TRBV30; D is uncertain. Germline assignment: CDR1 GTSNPN and CDR2 SVGIG (reference sequence). The CDR3 loop spans 14 amino acids. The CDR3 nucleotides read TGTGCTCGTACCCCCTCCGGGTCTGGCGAGACCCAGTACTTC. Protein: CARTPSGSGETQYF.

This clonotype was observed a handful of times. The genes are TRBV6-5 and TRBJ2-1, with 10 bases that match TRBD1. Germline lookup yields CDR1 MNHEY and CDR2 SVGAGI. The CDR3 contains 16 residues. Trimming took 5 bases from V and 6 from J; bases not matched to a gene: 10. The CDR3 nucleotides read TGTGCCAGCAGTCCCCAGACAGGGGGCGCGACCAATGAGCAGTTCTTC. It is translated as CASSPQTGGATNEQFF.

The rearrangement links TRBV5-1 to TRBJ2-1; no firm D call. The CDR3 loop spans 14 amino acids. Germline values: CDR1 SGHRS, CDR2 YFSETQ. V was clipped by 4 bases and J by 4 bases, with 12 bases between them. The CDR3 nucleotides read TGCGCCAGCAGCCCCGACAAGCTTTACAATGAGCAGTTCTTC. Its translation is CASSPDKLYNEQFF. The full variable domain, its missing parts supplied by reference TRBV5-1 and TRBJ2-1, is KAGVTQTPRYLIKTRGQQVTLSCSPISGHRSVSWYQQTPGQGLQFLFEYFSETQRNKGNFPGRFSGRQFSNSRSEMNVSTLELGDSALYLCASSPDKLYNEQFFGPGTRLTVL.

The chain uses TRBV20-1 and TRBJ2-7; D not resolved. The CDR3 runs to 15 residues. Trimming pared 3 bases from V and 4 bases from J, leaving 19 bases between. Germline CDR1 DFQATT, CDR2 SNEGSKA (reference sequence). Here the CDR3 DNA reads TGCAGTGCTAGTTCCCGGCACTACCCCGTGTACGAGCAGTACTTC. Protein sequence: CSASSRHYPVYEQYF.

Many counts were recorded for this clonotype. CDR3 amino acids: CSGAGVYEQYF. CDR3 DNA sequence: TGCAGCGGAGCAGGGGTCTACGAGCAGTACTTC. The chain joins TRBV29-1 to TRBJ2-7; tentative D call: TRBD1 (6 bases). Germline V gene sequence: CDR1 SQVTM, CDR2 ANQGSEA. V lost 7 bases, J lost 3 bases, and 10 bases lay in between. CDR3 length: 11 residues.

The chain recombines TRBV10-3 with TRBJ2-3, with no clear D. There are 14 residues in the CDR3. Trimming pared 0 bases from V and 5 bases from J, leaving 9 bases between. Germline loops: CDR1 ENHRY, CDR2 SYGVKD. The CDR3 DNA reads as TGTGCCATCAGTGAGTCGAGTGGCATAGATACGCAGTATTTT. It encodes CAISESSGIDTQYF.